The 27 T cell receptor beta chains given below trace back to one sample, sequenced in a study of beta chain features in type 1 diabetes. Isolated RNA was reverse transcribed in full, so expressed TCRB transcripts were sequenced. Assay: immunoSEQ multiplex PCR; the TCRdb copy retains only in-frame clones and omits some. The sample records around 140,000 clones, roughly 10% being singletons. Sequenced sample: naive CD4+ T cells from blood. The origin of the receptors is a young man in good health.

The sample holds a few counts of this clone. V usage is TRBV7-9 and J usage is TRBJ1-1; possible D gene TRBD1, 5 bases. Trimming stripped 5 bases from V and 8 bases from J, with 15 bases between. This CDR3 region has 13 residues. Germline CDR1 and CDR2: SEHNR and FQNEAQ (reference sequence). DNA for the CDR3: TGTGCCAGCAGCAGAAGGGGCACTGGGGAAGCTTTCTTT. Translation: CASSRRGTGEAFF.

The J gene is TRBJ2-1, the V gene TRBV28; TRBD1 aligns across 8 bases. The CDR3 length is 15 residues. The germline gives CDR1 MDHEN, CDR2 SYDVKM. J was trimmed by 1 base and V by 10 bases; bases with no gene match: 9. The CDR3 nucleotides are TGTGCCATTCATCGGGGACAGGCATCCTACAATGAGCAGTTCTTC. Its translation is CAIHRGQASYNEQFF.

The V and J genes are TRBV19 and TRBJ2-7; 8 bases agree with TRBD1. Germline V gene sequence: CDR1 LNHDA, CDR2 SQIVND (reference sequence). The CDR3 has 14 amino acids. Trimming removed 7 bases from V and 3 bases from J; junction bases left unmatched: 8. The CDR3 DNA reads TGTGCCAGTACCGACAGGGGTCCCCTCTACGAGCAGTACTTC. The encoded protein is CASTDRGPLYEQYF.

The CDR3 loop is CASSELASGANVLTF. DNA for the CDR3: TGCGCCAGCAGTGAGTTGGCCTCTGGGGCCAACGTCCTGACTTTC. V and J are TRBV10-2 and TRBJ2-6, with no clear D. V gave up 1 base and J gave up 0 bases, with 4 bases separating them. The CDR3 is 15 residues long. Germline V gene sequence: CDR1 WSHSY, CDR2 SAAADI.

The chain couples TRBV5-4 to TRBJ2-3; D may be TRBD2 (5 bases). The CDR3 is made up of 14 amino acids. V was clipped by 3 bases and J by 1 base, with 9 bases between them. Germline V lookup: CDR1 SGHNT, CDR2 YYREEE (reference sequence). The CDR3 region is CASSSAGGTDTQYF. Written as DNA, the CDR3 is TGTGCCAGCAGCTCAGCCGGGGGCACAGATACGCAGTATTTT. The full variable domain, with the rest looked up from reference TRBV5-4 and TRBJ2-3, is ETGVTQSPTHLIKTRGQQVTLRCSSQSGHNTVSWYQQALGQGPQFIFQYYREEENGRGNFPPRFSGLQFPNYSSELNVNALELDDSALYLCASSSAGGTDTQYFGPGTRLTVL.

The chain links TRBV7-3 to TRBJ2-7; maybe TRBD2 (6 bases). Germline lookup yields CDR1 SGHTA and CDR2 FQGTGA. V was trimmed by 2 bases and J by 6 bases, leaving 11 bases between them. The CDR3 has 13 residues. CDR3 sequence reads: CASSLGGAFEQYF. CDR3 nucleotides: TGTGCCAGCAGCTTAGGAGGGGCATTCGAGCAGTACTTC. Complete variable domain (other parts from reference TRBV7-3 and TRBJ2-7): GAGVSQTPSNKVTEKGKYVELRCDPISGHTALYWYRQSLGQGPEFLIYFQGTGAADDSGLPNDRFFAVRPEGSVSTLKIQRTERGDSAVYLCASSLGGAFEQYFGPGTRLTVT.

This clone was detected a few times. This sequence joins TRBV15 and TRBJ2-7, with D maybe TRBD1 (6 bases). The V gene lost 2 bases and the J gene lost 2 bases, with 16 bases spanning the gap. In germline, CDR1 is LNHNV, CDR2 YYDKDF (reference sequence). This CDR3 contains 16 residues. CDR3 DNA: TGTGCCACCAGCAGATCGGGCAGGGGCCTAGCCTACGAGCAGTACTTC. Translation: CATSRSGRGLAYEQYF.

J is TRBJ2-7 and V is TRBV11-2; 7 bases are a match to TRBD1. J was trimmed by 2 bases and V by 2 bases; bases with no gene match: 12. The CDR3 is 17 amino acids. Germline CDR1 and CDR2: SGHAT and FQNNGV. The CDR3 DNA is TGTGCCAGCAGCTTAAGAGGTCGACAGGGATTCACCTACGAGCAGTACTTC. It yields the protein CASSLRGRQGFTYEQYF.

The rearrangement joins TRBV7-2 to TRBJ2-7; D remains ambiguous. This CDR3 is built from 13 residues. V was cut by 5 bases and J by 2 bases, with 10 bases left in between. The germline V gene encodes CDR1 SGHTA and CDR2 FQGNSA. CDR3 region: CASSRDMTYEQYF. As DNA, the CDR3 is TGTGCCAGCAGCCGTGACATGACCTACGAGCAGTACTTC. Complete variable domain (other parts from reference TRBV7-2 and TRBJ2-7): GAGVSQSPSNKVTEKGKDVELRCDPISGHTALYWYRQSLGQGLEFLIYFQGNSAPDKSGLPSDRFSAERTGGSVSTLTIQRTQQEDSAVYLCASSRDMTYEQYFGPGTRLTVT.

This clone was observed a few times. The chain employs TRBV19 and TRBJ1-5; TRBD1 agrees at 9 bases. The CDR3 has 18 amino acids. Germline V gene sequence: CDR1 LNHDA, CDR2 SQIVND (reference sequence). Germline trimming cut 3 bases from V and 0 bases from J; bases unmatched to any gene: 9. The CDR3 sequence: CASSMGQGGGYSNQPQHF. The CDR3 DNA sequence: TGTGCCAGTAGTATGGGACAGGGAGGGGGGTATAGCAATCAGCCCCAGCATTTT. Looking up the rest from reference TRBV19 and TRBJ1-5 gives the full variable domain: DGGITQSPKYLFRKEGQNVTLSCEQNLNHDAMYWYRQDPGQGLRLIYYSQIVNDFQKGDIAEGYSVSREKKESFPLTVTSAQKNPTAFYLCASSMGQGGGYSNQPQHFGDGTRLSIL.

This clone was observed a few times. The V call is TRBV9, the J call TRBJ2-1; possibly TRBD1 for D (5 bases). This CDR3 contains 13 residues. Looked up from germline, CDR1 is SGDLS and CDR2 is YYNGEE. The V end lost 0 bases, the J end lost 9 bases, and 10 bases lay between the germline ends. For the CDR3, the DNA is TGTGCCAGCAGCGTAGTTCAGGGCCTTGAGCAGTTCTTC. Residues: CASSVVQGLEQFF.

This clone was detected a few times. This chain links TRBV29-1 with TRBJ1-4; 9 bases map to TRBD1. The CDR3 has 12 amino acids. Germline CDR1 SQVTM, CDR2 ANQGSEA. J lost 7 bases, V lost 7 bases, and 4 bases had no gene match. This CDR3 reads CSARDRAEKLFF. The CDR3 bases are TGCAGCGCTCGGGACAGGGCTGAAAAACTGTTTTTT.

This clone turned up a few times. The gene calls are TRBV5-5 and TRBJ2-5, with D possibly being TRBD1 (6 bases). The germline V and J ends were trimmed by 1 base and 3 bases, with 10 bases remaining between them. CDR1 and CDR2 (germline): SGHKS, YYEKEE (reference sequence). This CDR3 has 14 amino acids. For the CDR3, the DNA is TGTGCCAGCAGCTTGTTGGCAGGGGAAGAGACCCAGTACTTC. Translation: CASSLLAGEETQYF.

This clone came up a few times. The V and J genes are TRBV4-2 and TRBJ1-1; D unresolved. Trimming shortened V by 0 bases and J by 1 base, and 18 bases separated the two germline ends. Per the germline V gene, CDR1 is LGHNA and CDR2 is YNFKEQ. CDR3 length: 18 amino acids. The CDR3 protein is CASSQESRGATSNTEAFF. CDR3 DNA sequence: TGTGCCAGCAGCCAAGAATCTCGGGGAGCTACGTCGAACACTGAAGCTTTCTTT.

The chain uses TRBV2 and TRBJ1-4, with 8 bases identical to TRBD1. CDR3 size: 13 residues. CDR1 and CDR2 (germline): SNHLY, FYNNEI. J was trimmed by 5 bases and V by 6 bases; bases with no gene match: 2. CDR3 residues: CASRTGENEKLFF. The CDR3 DNA follows: TGTGCCAGCAGGACAGGGGAGAATGAAAAACTGTTTTTT.

This clone was counted many times. CDR3 in DNA: TGTGCCAGCAGAGACAGGGGATTTCAGTACTTC. The encoded protein is CASRDRGFQYF. The chain joins TRBV25-1 to TRBJ2-4, with TRBD1 identical over 8 bases. Germline loops: CDR1 MGHDK, CDR2 SYGVNS. The trim removed 6 bases at V and 11 bases at J, leaving 3 bases unmatched. There are 11 residues in the CDR3.

The genes are TRBV4-1 and TRBJ1-6; no definite D call. Trimming pared 0 bases from V and 3 bases from J, leaving 9 bases between. In germline, CDR1 is MGHRA, CDR2 YSYEKL. This CDR3 is built from 16 residues. CDR3 in DNA: TGCGCCAGCAGCCAAGATCCCCGAGGCTATAATTCACCCCTCCACTTT. It yields the protein CASSQDPRGYNSPLHF.

The chain links TRBV25-1 to TRBJ2-1; 12 bases are a match to TRBD2. CDR3 length: 15 residues. Germline CDR1 is MGHDK and CDR2 is SYGVNS. With 0 bases clipped from V and 10 bases from J, the junction kept 4 bases outside the gene matches. CDR3 residues: CASSEYLTSGGEQFF. CDR3 nucleotides: TGTGCCAGCAGTGAATATCTTACTAGCGGGGGGGAGCAGTTCTTC.

This chain connects TRBV5-4 to TRBJ2-7; 7 bases align to TRBD1. Germline V CDR1 and CDR2: SGHNT, YYREEE (reference sequence). V dropped 2 bases and J dropped 0; count of bases not matched to a gene: 8. CDR3 size: 16 residues. This chain's CDR3 is CASSLRGGQISYEQYF. The CDR3 nucleotides read TGTGCCAGCAGCTTAAGAGGGGGACAGATCTCCTACGAGCAGTACTTC.

The rearrangement links TRBV2 to TRBJ1-2; 7 bases map to TRBD1. V trimming: 3 bases; J trimming: 8 bases; junction bases outside the gene matches: 9. The germline CDR1 and CDR2 sequences are SNHLY and FYNNEI. The CDR3 totals 14 residues. CDR3 sequence reads: CASSDNRGERGYTF. DNA for the CDR3: TGTGCCAGCAGTGATAACAGGGGAGAAAGGGGCTACACCTTC.

This sequence joins TRBV7-2 and TRBJ1-4; possible D gene TRBD1, 5 bases. The V end was cut by 2 bases, the J end by 7 bases, with 11 bases between. Germline CDR1 SGHTA, CDR2 FQGNSA. The CDR3 has 14 amino acids. The CDR3 loop reads CASSLLSTGEKLFF. As DNA, the CDR3 is TGTGCCAGCAGCTTACTTTCTACAGGTGAAAAACTGTTTTTT.

V gene TRBV30 combines with J gene TRBJ2-5, with 9 bases identical to TRBD2. CDR3 length equals 16 residues. J lost 0 bases, V lost 2 bases, and 7 bases had no gene match. Germline lookup yields CDR1 GTSNPN and CDR2 SVGIG (reference sequence). CDR3 sequence: CAWSSGGTLYQETQYF. The CDR3 nucleotides are TGTGCCTGGAGTAGCGGGGGGACCCTGTACCAAGAGACCCAGTACTTC.

The rearrangement links TRBV7-3 to TRBJ2-3; 9 bases match TRBD2. V shed 4 bases and J 6 bases; nucleotides not matched to a gene: 8. Germline lookup yields CDR1 SGHTA and CDR2 FQGTGA. There are 15 residues in the CDR3. CDR3 amino acids: CASSSGGGAGDTQYF. The CDR3 bases are TGTGCCAGCAGCTCCGGCGGGGGGGCCGGGGATACGCAGTATTTT.

The gene calls are TRBV7-9 and TRBJ2-1; 10 bases match TRBD2. CDR3 size: 15 residues. CDR1 and CDR2 (germline): SEHNR, FQNEAQ (reference sequence). V was pared by 1 base and J by 5 bases, with 2 bases of the junction left unmatched. DNA for the CDR3: TGTGCCAGCAGCTTAGTAGCGGGGGGTAACAATGAGCAGTTCTTC. Encoded protein: CASSLVAGGNNEQFF. Combining the CDR3 with reference TRBV7-9 and TRBJ2-1 gives the whole variable domain DTGVSQNPRHKITKRGQNVTFRCDPISEHNRLYWYRQTLGQGPEFLTYFQNEAQLEKSRLLSDRFSAERPKGSFSTLEIQRTEQGDSAMYLCASSLVAGGNNEQFFGPGTRLTVL.

The sample holds many counts of this clone. V and J are TRBV7-2 and TRBJ2-6, with D unclear. Per germline, CDR1 SGHTA and CDR2 FQGNSA. This CDR3 region has 13 residues. With 6 bases removed from V and 1 base from J, the gap between germline ends came to 4 bases. DNA for the CDR3: TGTGCCAGCAGTACATCTGGGGCCAACGTCCTGACTTTC. Residues: CASSTSGANVLTF.

This clone was observed a handful of times. This chain joins TRBV7-2 and TRBJ1-2; 12 nucleotides align to TRBD1. This CDR3 contains 15 residues. The V gene end was trimmed by 0 bases and the J gene end by 8 bases; junction bases not matched to a gene: 4. Per germline, CDR1 SGHTA and CDR2 FQGNSA. The CDR3 region has the DNA TGTGCCAGCAGCTTAGCGTCCGGGACAGGGGGCGGCTACACCTTC. Its protein is CASSLASGTGGGYTF.

This clone is a singleton in its sample. This chain connects TRBV11-1 to TRBJ1-6; D is undetermined. Between the trimmed V and J ends, which lost 5 bases and 6 bases, there was a span of 5 bases. The germline V gene has CDR1 SGHAT and CDR2 FQDESV (reference sequence). The CDR3 spans 12 residues. The CDR3 sequence is CASSTSNSPLHF. For the CDR3, the DNA is TGTGCCAGCAGCACCAGTAATTCACCCCTCCACTTT.